This T cell receptor (beta chain) was captured in a study of beta chain features in type 1 diabetes. The V and J ends lost 4 bases and 4 bases, in that order; junction bases with no gene match: 5. The CDR3 has 15 residues. The germline V gene encodes CDR1 ENHRY and CDR2 SYGVKD. General study points: There was a moderate but significant shortening of TCRB CDR3s in all four CD4+ subsets of Type 1 diabetes patients.

Every isolated RNA sample was fully reverse transcribed, so sequencing captured expressed TCRB transcripts. Assay used: immunoSEQ multiplex PCR; TCRdb lists only in-frame clones, some missing. Of under 200,000 clones listed, approximately 9% are singletons. Points on this clone: Its matching antigen is unknown.

The V and J genes are TRBV10-3 and TRBJ2-2; 8 nucleotides align to TRBD2. The sample was central memory CD4+ T cells from blood. This TCR was recovered from a woman under 30 with type 1 diabetes. For the CDR3, the DNA is TGTGCCATCAGTGCCCCAGCGGGAGTCACCGGGGAGCTGTTTTTT. As protein: CAISAPAGVTGELFF.